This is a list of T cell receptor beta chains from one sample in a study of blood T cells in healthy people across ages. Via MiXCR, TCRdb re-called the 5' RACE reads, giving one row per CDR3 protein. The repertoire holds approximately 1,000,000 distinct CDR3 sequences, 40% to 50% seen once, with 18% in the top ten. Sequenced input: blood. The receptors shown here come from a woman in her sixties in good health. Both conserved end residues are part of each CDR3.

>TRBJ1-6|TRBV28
CASRKGQGDSPLHF
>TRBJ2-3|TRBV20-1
CSARDRGQGAFTQYF
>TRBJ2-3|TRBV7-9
CASSLEQGHTQYF
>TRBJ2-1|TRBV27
CASRIMPEANNEQFF
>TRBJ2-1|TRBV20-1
CSASRMDRGLHNEQFF
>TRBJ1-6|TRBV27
CASSLDGGRGTYNSPLHF
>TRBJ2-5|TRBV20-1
CSARRLQETQYF
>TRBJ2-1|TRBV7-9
CASSSSGTSNNELFF
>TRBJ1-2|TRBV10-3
CAISTAQGDYGYTF
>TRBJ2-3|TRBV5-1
CASSLVGRETDTQYF
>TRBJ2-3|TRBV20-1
CSARTSGIRADTQYF
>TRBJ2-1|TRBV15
CATSSNRDSQFF
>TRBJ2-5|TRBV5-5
CASSSEGLVQGETQYF
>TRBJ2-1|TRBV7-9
CASSPSGRKSYNEQFF
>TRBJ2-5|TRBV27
CASSFRRTSGRAHQETQYF
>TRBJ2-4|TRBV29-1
CSGLAGKDIQYF
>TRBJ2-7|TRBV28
CASSPGDRGRDEQYF
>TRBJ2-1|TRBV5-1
CASSLGAGGASYNEQFF
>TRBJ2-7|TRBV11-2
CASGNGPGVYEQYF
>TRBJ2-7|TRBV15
CATSRDRVASTEQYF
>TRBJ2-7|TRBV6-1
CASRPGLAVYEQYF